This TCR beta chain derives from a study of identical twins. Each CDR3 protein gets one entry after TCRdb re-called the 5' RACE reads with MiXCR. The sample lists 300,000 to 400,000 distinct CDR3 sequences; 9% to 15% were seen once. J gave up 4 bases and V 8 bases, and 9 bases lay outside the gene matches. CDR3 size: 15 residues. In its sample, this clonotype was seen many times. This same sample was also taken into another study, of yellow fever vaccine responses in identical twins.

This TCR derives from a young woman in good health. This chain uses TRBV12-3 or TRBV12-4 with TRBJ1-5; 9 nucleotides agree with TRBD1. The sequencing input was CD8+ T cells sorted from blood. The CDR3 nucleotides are TGTGCCAGCGGTACCCCCGACAGGGGGAATCAGCCCCAGCATTTT. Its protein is CASGTPDRGNQPQHF.